This entry features one T cell receptor (beta chain) sequence. This record belongs to a study of blood T cell repertoires in COVID-19. As for the study in general: Whether acute or convalescent, the COVID-19 samples came from the United States, Italy and Spain. PBMCs, B-cell-depleted T cells, or T cells provided the cDNA or gDNA that made up the material.

The germline gives CDR1 SGHTA, CDR2 FQGNSA. The CDR3 sequence is 16 residues long. V lost 5 bases to trimming and J lost 2 bases; unmatched junction nucleotides: 7. Original processing methods: Amplification from reference gene primers served as the basis for estimated nucleated cell counts. Produced via immunoSEQ multiplex PCR; TCRdb's table is partial and in-frame only. That table supplies the V and J calls and clone size; D and trimming were determined from the DNA. In the table there are 180,000 or so clones, approximately 84% of which are singletons. Input material: peripheral blood. The chain has TRBV7-2 and TRBJ2-5; 11 nucleotides align to TRBD2. This TCR came from a man between 35 and 55 years old who had recovered from COVID-19. CDR3 loop: CASSIRTSGYQETQYF. The CDR3 DNA sequence: TGTGCCAGCAGCATCAGGACTAGCGGGTATCAAGAGACCCAGTACTTC.